This entry is about one TCR beta chain. This sample was included in a study of blood T cell repertoires in COVID-19. Study-level information: Collection of acute and convalescent COVID-19 samples took place in the United States, Italy and Spain. The analysed material was cDNA or gDNA that came from T cells, B-cell-depleted T cells, or PBMCs.

As processed by the authors: Amplification of reference gene primers was used by the study to estimate nucleated cell counts. Sequenced by immunoSEQ multiplex PCR; TCRdb stores in-frame clones only, minus some. That table gives V, J and clone size, and the DNA gave D and trimming. The sample includes a few hundred thousand clones, around 89% of them seen just once. The source is a man between 65 and 85 years old with acute or convalescent COVID-19. Material: peripheral blood.

CDR3 loop: CASSPDRAGNIQYF. The CDR3 nucleotides are TGTGCCAGCAGCCCAGACAGGGCTGGAAACATTCAGTACTTC. The rearrangement uses TRBV7-2 and TRBJ2-4, with 7 bases matching TRBD1. After removal of 5 bases from V and 6 bases from J, the junction contained 7 bases not matched to a gene. Germline V gene lookup returns CDR1 SGHTA and CDR2 FQGNSA. The CDR3 is made up of 14 amino acids.